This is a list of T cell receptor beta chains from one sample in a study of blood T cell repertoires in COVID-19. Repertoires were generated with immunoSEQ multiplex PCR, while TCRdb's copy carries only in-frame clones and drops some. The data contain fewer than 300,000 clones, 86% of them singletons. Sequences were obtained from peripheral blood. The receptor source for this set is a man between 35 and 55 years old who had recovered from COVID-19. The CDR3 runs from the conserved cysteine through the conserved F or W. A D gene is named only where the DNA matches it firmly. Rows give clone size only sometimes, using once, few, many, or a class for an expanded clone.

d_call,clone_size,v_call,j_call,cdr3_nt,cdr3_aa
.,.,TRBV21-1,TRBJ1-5,TGTGCCAGCACCGAACTCTCGTCCAATCAGCCCCAGCATTTT,CASTELSSNQPQHF
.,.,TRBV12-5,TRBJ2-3,TGTGCTAGTGGTTTAGAACGTCGGGTAGCAATGGGTCCAGATACGCAGTATTTT,CASGLERRVAMGPDTQYF
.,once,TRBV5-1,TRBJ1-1,TGCGCCAGCAGCTTTTCCTCGCGTAACACTGAAGCTTTCTTT,CASSFSSRNTEAFF
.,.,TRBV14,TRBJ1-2,TGTGCCAGCAGCCAAGAAAGGAGCTTCAGGGGCTCATTCCATGGCTACACCTTC,CASSQERSFRGSFHGYTF
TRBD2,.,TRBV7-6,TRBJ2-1,TGTGCCAGCAGCTTAGCGGGACTAGCGGGGGACCCTGAGCAGTTCTTC,CASSLAGLAGDPEQFF
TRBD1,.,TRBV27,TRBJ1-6,TGTGCCAGCAGTAGACAGGGGTCTTATAATTCACCCCTCCACTTT,CASSRQGSYNSPLHF
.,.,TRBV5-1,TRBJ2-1,TGCGCCAGCACCCCAAGACGGAGCTCCTACAATGAGCAGTTCTTC,CASTPRRSSYNEQFF
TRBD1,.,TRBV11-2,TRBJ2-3,TGTGCCAGCAGCTACGGACAGGGGGCAGATACGCAGTATTTT,CASSYGQGADTQYF
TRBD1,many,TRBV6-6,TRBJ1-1,TGTGCCAGCAGTCAACAGGGGTTCGGGACGGACACTGAAGCTTTCTTT,CASSQQGFGTDTEAFF
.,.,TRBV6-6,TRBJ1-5,TGTGCCAGCAGTTACTCGAAACGGGGAGGGAATCAGCCCCAGCATTTT,CASSYSKRGGNQPQHF
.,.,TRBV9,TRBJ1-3,TGTGCCAGCAGCGGCGGAGGGATTGGGGTAGCCCGCTCTGGAAACACCATATATTTT,CASSGGGIGVARSGNTIYF
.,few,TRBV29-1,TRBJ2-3,TGCAGCGTTGCGCGCGGGGTAGGGACAGATACGCAGTATTTT,CSVARGVGTDTQYF
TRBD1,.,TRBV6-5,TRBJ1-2,TGTGCCAGCAGACGGACAGGGGGCGTCGGCTACACCTTC,CASRRTGGVGYTF
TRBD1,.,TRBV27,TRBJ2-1,TGTGCCAGCAGTTCGACAGGGGTGGATGAGCAGTTCTTC,CASSSTGVDEQFF
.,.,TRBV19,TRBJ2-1,TGTGCCAGTAGTATAAAAAGGGGTCTCACCCTAGGGGGCAATGAGCAGTTCTTC,CASSIKRGLTLGGNEQFF
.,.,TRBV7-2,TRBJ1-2,TGTGCCAGCAGCTTAAACGTGTGGACAGAAAGGGACTATGGCTACACCTTC,CASSLNVWTERDYGYTF
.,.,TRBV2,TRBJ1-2,TGTGCCAGCACCCCCGGGCTCACCTCGGGGTATGGCTACACCTTC,CASTPGLTSGYGYTF
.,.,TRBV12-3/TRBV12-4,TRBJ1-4,TGTGCCAGCAGTTTATTTCGGGTTGAAAAACTGTTTTTT,CASSLFRVEKLFF
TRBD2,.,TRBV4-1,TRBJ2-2,TGCGCCAGCAGCCAAGTGTTAACCGGGAGGTCCTCCTGGGAGCTGTTTTTT,CASSQVLTGRSSWELFF
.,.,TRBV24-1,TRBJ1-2,TGTGCCACCAGTGCCCCAGGGTTGGGCTACACCTTC,CATSAPGLGYTF
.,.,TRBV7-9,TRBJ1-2,TGTGCCAGCAGCGGACTGATCTATGGCTACACCTTC,CASSGLIYGYTF
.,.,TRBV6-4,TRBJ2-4,TGTGCCAGCAGTGTAATGTCCAAAAACATTCAGTACTTC,CASSVMSKNIQYF
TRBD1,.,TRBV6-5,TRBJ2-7,TGTGCCAGCAGTTACGGACAGGGGCTCTACGAGCAGTACTTC,CASSYGQGLYEQYF
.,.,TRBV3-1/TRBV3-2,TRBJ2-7,TGTGCCAGCAGCCAAGATGGGTTAGCCCACGAGCAGTACTTC,CASSQDGLAHEQYF
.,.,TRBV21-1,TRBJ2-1,TGTGCCAGCAGCAAAAAAGCTGCGGATGAGCAGTTCTTC,CASSKKAADEQFF
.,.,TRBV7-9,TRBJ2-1,TGTGCCAGCTCGAAGGGGAATGAGCAGTTCTTC,CASSKGNEQFF
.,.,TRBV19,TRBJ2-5,TGTGCCAGTAGTATGGGTAACAGGGCAGGCCAAGAGACCCAGTACTTC,CASSMGNRAGQETQYF
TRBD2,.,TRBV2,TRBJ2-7,TGTGCCAGCAGCCTCCGCGGCGGGAGGAACGAGCAGTACTTC,CASSLRGGRNEQYF
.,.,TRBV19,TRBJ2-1,TGTGCCAGTAAGGTGGGCCCCGGAGGAGAGCAGTTCTTC,CASKVGPGGEQFF
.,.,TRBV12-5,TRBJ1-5,TGTGCTAGTGGCCCCGGTGGCAATCAGCCCCAGCATTTT,CASGPGGNQPQHF
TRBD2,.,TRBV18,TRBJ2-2,TGTGCCAGCTCACCACGTCCGCTAGCGGGGGGATTGAGCCCCGGGGAGCTGTTTTTT,CASSPRPLAGGLSPGELFF
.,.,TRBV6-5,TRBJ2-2,TGTGCCAGCAGCCCCCGGAGGGCCATCGGGGAGCTGTTTTTT,CASSPRRAIGELFF
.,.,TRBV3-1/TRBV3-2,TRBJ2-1,TGTGCCAGCAGCCAACGATCGAAGCGGCGTAACAATGAGCAGTTCTTC,CASSQRSKRRNNEQFF
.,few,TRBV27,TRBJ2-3,TGTGCCAGCAGTTTATTAGGAGGGACGGATACGCAGTATTTT,CASSLLGGTDTQYF
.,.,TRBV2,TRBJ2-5,TGTGCCAATGGGCAGGTACAAGAGACCCAGTACTTC,CANGQVQETQYF
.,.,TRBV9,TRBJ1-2,TGTGCCAGCAGCGCGAACTCGTATGGCTACACCTTC,CASSANSYGYTF
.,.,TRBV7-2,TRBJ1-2,TGTGCCAGCAGCTTAGCGTTGGACTACTATGGCTACACCTTC,CASSLALDYYGYTF
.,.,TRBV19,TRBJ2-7,TGTGCCAGTAGTCCCGGGACATTCAGGGACGAGCAGTACTTC,CASSPGTFRDEQYF
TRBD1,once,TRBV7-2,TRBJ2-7,TGTGCCAGCAGCTTAGATCCGGGACAGGGGATTTACGAGCAGTACTTC,CASSLDPGQGIYEQYF
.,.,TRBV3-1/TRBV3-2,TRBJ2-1,TGTGCCAGCAGCGGCCGGGTCCTCGGCTCCTACAATGAGCAGTTCTTC,CASSGRVLGSYNEQFF
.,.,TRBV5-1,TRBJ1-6,TGCGCCAGCAGGGGGACAATTAAATTTAGCTCCTATAATTCACCCCTCCACTTT,CASRGTIKFSSYNSPLHF
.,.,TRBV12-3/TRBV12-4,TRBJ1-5,TGTGCCAGCAGATTGGGCGCAGATCAGCCCCAGCATTTT,CASRLGADQPQHF
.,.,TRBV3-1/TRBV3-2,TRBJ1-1,TGTGCCAGCAGCCAAGGCACTTACACTGAAGCTTTCTTT,CASSQGTYTEAFF
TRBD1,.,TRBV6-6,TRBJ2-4,TGTGCCAGCAGTTTAACAGGGGTACTGGTAAACATTCAGTACTTC,CASSLTGVLVNIQYF
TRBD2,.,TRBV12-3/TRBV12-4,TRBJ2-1,TGTGCCAGTGCCGCGGGGGCCTACAATGAGCAGTTCTTC,CASAAGAYNEQFF
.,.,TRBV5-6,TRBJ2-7,TGTGCCAGCAGCTGGACAGCCCTCGACGAGCAGTACTTC,CASSWTALDEQYF
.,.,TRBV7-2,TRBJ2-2,TGTGCCAGCAGTCCCTCGGGTCCCCCCGGGGAGCTGTTTTTT,CASSPSGPPGELFF
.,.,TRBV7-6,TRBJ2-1,TGTGCCAGCAGCGTGGGCGGGGATACCTACAATGAGCAGTTCTTC,CASSVGGDTYNEQFF
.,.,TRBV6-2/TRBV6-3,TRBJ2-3,TGTGCCAGCAGTTCTCGAGCAACAGATACGCAGTATTTT,CASSSRATDTQYF
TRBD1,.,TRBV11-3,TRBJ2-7,TGTGCCAGCAGCGTAGGGACAGGGAACGAGCAGTACTTC,CASSVGTGNEQYF
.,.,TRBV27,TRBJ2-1,TGTGCCAGCGGAGGAAAGGGAACCTACAATGAGCAGTTCTTC,CASGGKGTYNEQFF
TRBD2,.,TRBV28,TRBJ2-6,TGTGCCAGCAGTTTACGGGGGGTTTCTGGGGCCAACGTCCTGACTTTC,CASSLRGVSGANVLTF
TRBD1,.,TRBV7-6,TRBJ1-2,TGTGCCAGCAGCTTACTGTCAGGGGGATTCTCCTATGGCTACACCTTC,CASSLLSGGFSYGYTF
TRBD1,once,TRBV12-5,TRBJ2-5,TGTGCTAGTGGTTTGGGGCAGGGGGACGAGACCCAGTACTTC,CASGLGQGDETQYF
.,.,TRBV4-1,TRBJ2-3,TGCGCCAGCAGCCAAGATCAGGGACTCGGACTCACAGATACGCAGTATTTT,CASSQDQGLGLTDTQYF
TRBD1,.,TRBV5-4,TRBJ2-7,TGTGCCAGCAGCCCGGCCGGGACAGGTCGCTACGAGCAGTACTTC,CASSPAGTGRYEQYF
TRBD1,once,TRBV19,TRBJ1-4,TGTGCCAGCGCTTCGACAGGGGGGGCTAATGAAAAACTGTTTTTT,CASASTGGANEKLFF
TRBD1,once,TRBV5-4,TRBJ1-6,TGTGCCAGCACCTCGGGACAGGGAGATTCACCCCTCCACTTT,CASTSGQGDSPLHF